This T cell receptor beta chain was documented in a study of T-cell memory formation after mild COVID-19. TCRdb reprocessed the 5' RACE reads with MiXCR, giving one entry per CDR3 protein. The sample lists approximately 260,000 distinct CDR3 sequences, about a sixth seen once, with roughly 21% in the top ten. This clonotype has only a few counts. In germline, CDR1 is ENHRY, CDR2 SYGVKD. The CDR3 contains 16 residues. V was pared by 7 bases and J by 3 bases, with 9 bases of the junction left unmatched. The sequence was collected from a man between 18 and 35 years old who had mild COVID-19 (a few samples of this study predate the infection). Cell type and time point are not known. Input material: PBMCs or a T cell subset sorted from them (not recorded which). The chain combines TRBV10-3 with TRBJ1-1, with 12 bases lining up with TRBD1. CDR3 sequence: CAIKGQGAGQHTEAFF. DNA for the CDR3: TGTGCCATCAAGGGACAGGGGGCTGGTCAGCACACTGAAGCTTTCTTT.